This TCR beta chain was identified in a study of long-term antiretroviral therapy in people with HIV. Points from the study as a whole: Every time point showed a repertoire led by clones expanded before ART. CDR3 length ranges were narrower in HIV repertoires than in controls.

Notes on this clone: Its antigen is not identified.

Germline V gene lookup returns CDR1 SGHKS and CDR2 YYEKEE (reference sequence). This CDR3 comprises 14 residues. With 4 bases removed from V and 0 bases from J, the gap between germline ends came to 11 bases. Investigators performed immunoSEQ version v3.0 at survey level. Measured with immunoSEQ multiplex PCR; TCRdb has only the in-frame clones, and not every one. Of about 30,000 clones in the sample, about 85% were seen once. This receptor was taken from a woman in her twenties or thirties with HIV. The sequences come from unsorted PBMCs, collected 2.8 years before starting antiretroviral therapy. The chain employs TRBV5-5 and TRBJ2-7, with D tentatively TRBD2 (5 bases). The CDR3 loop reads CASSIEGLSYEQYV. DNA for the CDR3: TGTGCCAGCAGCATCGAAGGACTCTCCTACGAGCAGTACGTC.